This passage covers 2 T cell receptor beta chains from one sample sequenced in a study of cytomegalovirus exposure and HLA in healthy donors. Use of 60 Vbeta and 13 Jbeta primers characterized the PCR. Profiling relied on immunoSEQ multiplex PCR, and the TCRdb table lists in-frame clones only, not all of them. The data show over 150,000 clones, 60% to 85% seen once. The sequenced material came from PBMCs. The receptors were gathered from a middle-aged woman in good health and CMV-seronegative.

The chain's CDR3 is CASSLYPNTIYF. The CDR3 nucleotides read TGTGCCAGCAGTTTGTATCCAAACACCATATATTTT. This chain joins TRBV28 and TRBJ1-3; no definite D call. Trimming removed 3 bases at V and 6 bases at J, with 6 bases between. CDR3 length: 12 residues. Germline V gives CDR1 MDHEN, CDR2 SYDVKM.

CDR3 coding DNA: TGTGCCAGTAGGGGGGGGTCAGAAGGGAGGACTGAAGCTTTCTTT. Translated, it gives CASRGGSEGRTEAFF. The chain links TRBV19 to TRBJ1-1; tentative D call: TRBD1 (5 bases). V was pared by 6 bases and J by 5 bases, with 19 bases between. Germline V gene data show CDR1 as LNHDA and CDR2 as SQIVND (reference sequence). The CDR3 covers 15 residues.